This TCR beta chain stems from a study of cytomegalovirus exposure and HLA in healthy donors. General study points: Most sequenced TCRs were rare (though some public TCRs occurred in many donors). That first-cohort TCR clusters tended to co-occur in the approximately 120 validation repertoires was found in a later analysis. Associated with cytomegalovirus, according to the listing, were around 160 TCR beta chains. Reported performance of the classifier showed diagnosis of cytomegalovirus status with high specificity and sensitivity.

The CDR3 totals 20 residues. Germline V gives CDR1 SGHTA, CDR2 FQGTGA. Losses at the gene ends were 4 bases for V and 1 base for J; bases not matched to a gene: 18. Here immunoSEQ multiplex PCR was the method, and the copy in TCRdb shows in-frame clones only, minus some. Of 120,000 to 150,000 clones listed, just under 85% are singletons. About this clone: Its antigen is undetermined.

The receptor's source is a woman aged 25 to 39 in good health and CMV-seronegative. The sample comprised PBMCs. This chain links TRBV7-3 with TRBJ1-5; 8 bases line up with TRBD1. CDR3 sequence (DNA): TGTGCCAGCAGCTCAGACGATGAACAGGGGGGGGATAGAAGCAATCAGCCCCAGCATTTT. Protein sequence: CASSSDDEQGGDRSNQPQHF.